What follows are 20 T cell receptor beta chains derived from one specimen sequenced in a study of T cells in Graves' hyperthyroidism and ophthalmopathy. Amplification targeted TCR beta CDR3 regions from RNA transcripts. First-round RT-PCR of the TCR CDR3 relied on the HTBI primer set. One entry per CDR3 protein results from TCRdb running MiXCR on the multiplex PCR reads. The repertoire holds some 300,000 distinct CDR3 sequences, with approximately 13% as singletons. Specimen: blood. The receptors here all came from a woman aged 40 to 50 with Graves' hyperthyroidism.

This clonotype was recorded at least ten times. The chain couples TRBV7-6 to TRBJ2-1, with unresolved D. CDR1 and CDR2 (germline): SGHVS, FNYEAQ. This CDR3 spans 14 amino acids. V dropped 2 bases and J dropped 9 bases, with 14 bases sitting between them. DNA for the CDR3: TGTGCCAGCAGCTTATCGTCGCAAGCCCGTGAGCAGTTCTTC. This codes for CASSLSSQAREQFF.

This clonotype appeared many times. V gene TRBV19 combines with J gene TRBJ1-4; D call uncertain. V lost 7 bases and J 0 bases, leaving 12 bases between the germline ends. The CDR3 runs 15 residues. Germline V CDR1 and CDR2: LNHDA, SQIVND (reference sequence). In DNA, the CDR3 is TGTGCCAGTACGAAGGGCGGCTCAACTAATGAAAAACTGTTTTTT. This sequence encodes CASTKGGSTNEKLFF.

This clonotype was counted many times. This chain connects TRBV20-1 to TRBJ2-1; a possible D gene is TRBD2 (5 bases). CDR1 and CDR2 (germline): DFQATT, SNEGSKA (reference sequence). Trimming pared 3 bases from V and 8 bases from J, leaving 23 bases between. The CDR3 loop spans 16 amino acids. CDR3 coding DNA: TGCAGTGCTAGGGCCCACTTAGCCAGGACGGAGGATGAGCAGTTCTTC. It specifies CSARAHLARTEDEQFF.

The chain carries TRBV10-3 and TRBJ2-7; D uncertain. Germline loops: CDR1 ENHRY, CDR2 SYGVKD. This CDR3 spans 15 amino acids. The V gene lost 2 bases and the J gene lost 2 bases, with 13 bases spanning the gap. The CDR3 loop reads CAISEPLAGPYEQYF. The DNA for the CDR3 is TGTGCCATCAGTGAGCCTTTGGCCGGCCCCTACGAGCAGTACTTC.

This clonotype was seen only a few times. This chain connects TRBV9 to TRBJ2-3; no clear D gene. Germline assignment: CDR1 SGDLS and CDR2 YYNGEE. CDR3 length: 16 residues. V lost 4 bases to trimming and J lost 7 bases, with 22 bases between them. As DNA, the CDR3 is TGTGCCAGCAGCCCACCGGGCCTCCGTGGGTCAAATACGCAGTATTTT. Translating gives CASSPPGLRGSNTQYF.

This chain joins TRBV9 and TRBJ2-5; 13 bases map to TRBD2. The J segment lost 5 bases and the V segment lost 0 bases, leaving 7 bases of the junction unmatched. Germline-derived CDR1 and CDR2 are SGDLS and YYNGEE. The CDR3 covers 17 residues. CDR3 loop: CASSVEGTSGKAETQYF. DNA for the CDR3: TGTGCCAGCAGCGTAGAAGGGACTAGCGGGAAGGCGGAGACCCAGTACTTC.

This clonotype was recorded many times. V usage is TRBV10-2 and J usage is TRBJ1-5; 8 nucleotides match TRBD1. Germline-derived CDR1 and CDR2 are WSHSY and SAAADI. The CDR3 contains 14 residues. Trimming took 5 bases from V and 8 from J; bases not matched to a gene: 8. DNA of the CDR3: TGCGCCAGCAGTCAGCAACAGGGGGTTAAGCCCCAGCATTTT. The encoded protein is CASSQQQGVKPQHF.

Remarks on this clonotype: One base away lies a much larger clone, so this may be a sequencing read error. The conserved final phenylalanine or tryptophan is absent from the CDR3, which likely points to a read error. V gene TRBV15 combines with J gene TRBJ1-2; TRBD1 matches at 7 bases. This CDR3 has 14 residues. Germline V lookup: CDR1 LNHNV, CDR2 YYDKDF (reference sequence). V trimming: 1 base; J trimming: 1 base; junction bases outside the gene matches: 0. The CDR3 protein is CATSRGDSNYGYTL. CDR3 nucleotides: TGTGCCACCAGCAGAGGGGACAGTAACTATGGCTACACCCTC.

This clonotype was observed many times. This chain joins TRBV5-1 and TRBJ2-7; no firm D call. Germline CDR1 is SGHRS and CDR2 is YFSETQ. The CDR3 totals 15 residues. The V gene lost 5 bases and the J gene lost 0 bases, with 15 bases spanning the gap. The CDR3, as DNA: TGCGCCAGCAGTAGTCGGATAGAGCCCTCCTACGAGCAGTACTTC. The encoded protein is CASSSRIEPSYEQYF. The full variable domain, completed using reference TRBV5-1 and TRBJ2-7, is KAGVTQTPRYLIKTRGQQVTLSCSPISGHRSVSWYQQTPGQGLQFLFEYFSETQRNKGNFPGRFSGRQFSNSRSEMNVSTLELGDSALYLCASSSRIEPSYEQYFGPGTRLTVT.

This CDR3 is CASGRTGTGTDTQYF. The CDR3, as DNA: TGTGCCAGCGGCCGTACCGGGACAGGCACAGATACGCAGTATTTT. This chain links TRBV7-9 with TRBJ2-3, with 7 bases identical to TRBD1. The V segment lost 8 bases and the J segment 1 base; nucleotides outside the gene matches: 9. The CDR3 contains 15 residues. CDR1 and CDR2 from the germline V gene are SEHNR and FQNEAQ (reference sequence).

This clonotype was counted many times. The chain is built from TRBV15 and TRBJ1-1; weak D call: TRBD1 (5 bases). This CDR3 comprises 12 residues. V dropped 3 bases and J dropped 5 bases, with 7 bases sitting between them. Per the germline V gene, CDR1 is LNHNV and CDR2 is YYDKDF (reference sequence). CDR3 loop: CATSRGDTEAFF. The CDR3 DNA is TGTGCCACCAGCAGGGGGGATACTGAAGCTTTCTTT.

In its sample, this clonotype was seen many times. This chain joins TRBV3-1 and TRBJ1-5; tentative D call: TRBD1 (5 bases). Germline V gene lookup returns CDR1 LGHDT and CDR2 YNNKEL (reference sequence). The CDR3 consists of 15 residues. The V end lost 5 bases, the J end lost 2 bases, and 13 bases lay between the germline ends. CDR3 region: CASSSGRGGNQPQHF. The CDR3 DNA reads TGTGCCAGCAGCTCAGGACGGGGCGGCAATCAGCCCCAGCATTTT.

This clonotype appeared many times. The V gene is TRBV2, the J gene TRBJ1-2, with D hard to call. V was shortened by 3 bases and J by 0 bases, with 5 bases between the two germline ends. This CDR3 is 13 amino acids long. Germline-derived CDR1 and CDR2 are SNHLY and FYNNEI. The CDR3 DNA follows: TGTGCCAGCAGTGACAGTACTAACTATGGCTACACCTTC. Translation gives CASSDSTNYGYTF.

The chain is built from TRBV7-2 and TRBJ2-1; D unresolved. The germline CDR1 and CDR2 sequences are SGHTA and FQGNSA. The V gene lost 1 base and the J gene lost 3 bases, with 13 bases spanning the gap. The CDR3 contains 16 residues. The chain's CDR3 is CASSLEATSYYNEQFF. CDR3 nucleotide sequence: TGTGCCAGCAGCTTAGAGGCGACATCTTACTACAATGAGCAGTTCTTC.

This clonotype was detected ten times or more. The V and J genes are TRBV20-1 and TRBJ2-5; 12 bases are shared with TRBD2. The V segment lost 3 bases and the J segment 3 bases; nucleotides outside the gene matches: 5. Germline V lookup: CDR1 DFQATT, CDR2 SNEGSKA (reference sequence). The CDR3 has 15 residues. The CDR3 region is CSARLAGGQKETQYF. The CDR3 bases are TGCAGTGCTAGGCTAGCGGGAGGGCAAAAAGAGACCCAGTACTTC.

A few counts support this clonotype. The chain has TRBV27 and TRBJ2-1; 9 positions agree with TRBD2. Germline CDR1 and CDR2: MNHEY and SMNVEV (reference sequence). V was pared by 4 bases and J by 6 bases, with 13 bases of the junction left unmatched. This CDR3 region has 17 residues. The CDR3 sequence is CASSSPIAGVFGNEQFF. CDR3 in DNA: TGTGCCAGCAGTTCCCCAATAGCGGGAGTTTTCGGCAATGAGCAGTTCTTC.

This clonotype was seen at least ten times. The genes are TRBV7-9 and TRBJ2-1; TRBD2 agrees at 9 bases. The CDR3 runs to 13 residues. V dropped 6 bases and J dropped 5; count of bases not matched to a gene: 2. Germline V gene sequence: CDR1 SEHNR, CDR2 FQNEAQ (reference sequence). The CDR3 DNA is TGTGCCAGCAGTAGCGGGAGTGACAATGAGCAGTTCTTC. It yields the protein CASSSGSDNEQFF.

At least ten counts were recorded for this clonotype. The chain recombines TRBV15 with TRBJ2-5; TRBD2 might be the D (6 bases). The CDR3 loop spans 14 amino acids. CDR1 is LNHNV and CDR2 is YYDKDF in the germline V gene (reference sequence). V was trimmed by 2 bases and J by 3 bases, leaving 10 bases between them. The CDR3 reads CATSRNGGEETQYF. For the CDR3, the DNA is TGTGCCACCAGCAGAAACGGCGGGGAAGAGACCCAGTACTTC.

This clonotype has a handful of counts. V gene TRBV7-9 combines with J gene TRBJ2-1; D possibly corresponds to TRBD2 (6 bases). The germline V and J ends were trimmed by 7 bases and 3 bases, with 19 bases remaining between them. This CDR3 comprises 16 residues. Germline CDR1 SEHNR, CDR2 FQNEAQ (reference sequence). CDR3 sequence reads: CASKQTSVGLYNEQFF. In DNA, the CDR3 is TGTGCCAGCAAGCAGACTAGTGTGGGCCTCTACAATGAGCAGTTCTTC.

The chain has TRBV5-6 and TRBJ1-2, with a tentative D call TRBD1 (6 bases). The CDR3 runs to 16 residues. V lost 4 bases to trimming and J lost 6 bases, with 22 bases between them. Germline V gene lookup returns CDR1 SGHDT and CDR2 YYEEEE. This chain's CDR3 is CASSHAGTQGSHGYTF. CDR3 DNA: TGTGCCAGCAGCCACGCCGGGACTCAGGGGTCCCATGGCTACACCTTC.